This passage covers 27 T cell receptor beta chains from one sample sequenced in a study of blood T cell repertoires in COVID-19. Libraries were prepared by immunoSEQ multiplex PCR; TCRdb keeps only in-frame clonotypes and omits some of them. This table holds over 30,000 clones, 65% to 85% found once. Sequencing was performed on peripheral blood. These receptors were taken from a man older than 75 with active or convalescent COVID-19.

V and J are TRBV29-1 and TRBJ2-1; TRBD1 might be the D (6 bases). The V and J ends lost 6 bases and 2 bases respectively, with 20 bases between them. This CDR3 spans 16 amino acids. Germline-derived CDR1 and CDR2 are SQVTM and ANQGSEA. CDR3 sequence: CSVPTIPGATYNEQFF. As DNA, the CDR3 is TGCAGCGTGCCCACAATCCCAGGGGCAACCTACAATGAGCAGTTCTTC.

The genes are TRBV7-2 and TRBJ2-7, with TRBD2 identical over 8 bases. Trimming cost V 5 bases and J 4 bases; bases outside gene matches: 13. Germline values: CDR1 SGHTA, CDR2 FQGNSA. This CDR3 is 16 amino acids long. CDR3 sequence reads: CASSPGGRGRLYEQYF. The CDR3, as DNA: TGTGCCAGCAGCCCGGGAGGGCGGGGGAGGTTGTACGAGCAGTACTTC.

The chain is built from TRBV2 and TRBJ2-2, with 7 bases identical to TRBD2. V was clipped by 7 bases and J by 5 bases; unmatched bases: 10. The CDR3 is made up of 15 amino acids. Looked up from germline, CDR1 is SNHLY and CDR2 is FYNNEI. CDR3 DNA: TGTGCCAGCATGGACCTTGGGAGGGGAACCGGGGAGCTGTTTTTT. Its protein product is CASMDLGRGTGELFF.

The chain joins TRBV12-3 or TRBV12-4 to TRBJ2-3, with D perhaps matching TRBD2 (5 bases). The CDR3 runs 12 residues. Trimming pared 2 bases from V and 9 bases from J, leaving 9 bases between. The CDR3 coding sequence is TGTGCCAGCAGTTTAATGCGGGTGACGCAGTATTTT. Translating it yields CASSLMRVTQYF.

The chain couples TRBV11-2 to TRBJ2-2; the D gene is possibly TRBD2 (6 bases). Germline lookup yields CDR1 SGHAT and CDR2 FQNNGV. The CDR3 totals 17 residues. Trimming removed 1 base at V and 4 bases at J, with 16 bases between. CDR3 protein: CASSLVGGTSVTGELFF. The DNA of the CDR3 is TGTGCCAGCAGCTTAGTTGGGGGGACTTCTGTCACCGGGGAGCTGTTTTTT.

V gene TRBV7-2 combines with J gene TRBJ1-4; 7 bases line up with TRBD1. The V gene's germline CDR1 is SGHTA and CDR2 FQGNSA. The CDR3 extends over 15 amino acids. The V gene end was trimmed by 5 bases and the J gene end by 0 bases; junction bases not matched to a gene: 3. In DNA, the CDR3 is TGTGCCAGCAGCCGGACAGGCGCAACTAATGAAAAACTGTTTTTT. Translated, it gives CASSRTGATNEKLFF.

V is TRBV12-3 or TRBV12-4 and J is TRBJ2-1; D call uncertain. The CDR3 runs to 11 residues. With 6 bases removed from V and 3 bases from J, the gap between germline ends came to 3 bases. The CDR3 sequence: CASSLYNEQFF. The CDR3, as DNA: TGTGCCAGCAGCCTCTACAATGAGCAGTTCTTC.

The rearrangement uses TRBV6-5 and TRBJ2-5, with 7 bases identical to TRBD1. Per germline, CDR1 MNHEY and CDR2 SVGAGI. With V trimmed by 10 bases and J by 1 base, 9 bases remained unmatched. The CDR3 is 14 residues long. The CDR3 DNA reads TGTGCCACCAACCCGACAGGGATCCAAGAGACCCAGTACTTC. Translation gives CATNPTGIQETQYF.

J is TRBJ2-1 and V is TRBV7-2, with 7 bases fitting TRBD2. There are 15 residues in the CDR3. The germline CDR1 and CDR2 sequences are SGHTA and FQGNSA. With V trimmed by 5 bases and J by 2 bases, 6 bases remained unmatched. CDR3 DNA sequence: TGTGCCAGCAGCCCCGGAACTAGCGCCTACAATGAGCAGTTCTTC. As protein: CASSPGTSAYNEQFF. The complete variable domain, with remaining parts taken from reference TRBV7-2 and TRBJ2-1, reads GAGVSQSPSNKVTEKGKDVELRCDPISGHTALYWYRQSLGQGLEFLIYFQGNSAPDKSGLPSDRFSAERTGGSVSTLTIQRTQQEDSAVYLCASSPGTSAYNEQFFGPGTRLTVL.

This CDR3 is CASSPQRSTNEKLFF. The CDR3 nucleotides are TGTGCCAGCAGCCCACAGAGATCAACTAATGAAAAACTGTTTTTT. This sequence joins TRBV6-2 or TRBV6-3 and TRBJ1-4; no reliable D call. Germline-derived CDR1 and CDR2 are MNHEY and SVGEGT. The V end was cut by 6 bases, the J end by 0 bases, with 11 bases between. This CDR3 spans 15 amino acids.

The CDR3 loop is CASSQDRSHYNEQFF. The CDR3 bases are TGCGCCAGCAGCCAAGATAGGAGCCATTACAATGAGCAGTTCTTC. V and J are TRBV4-1 and TRBJ2-1; no reliable D call. CDR1 MGHRA and CDR2 YSYEKL come from the germline V gene. The V gene lost 0 bases and the J gene lost 4 bases, with 10 bases spanning the gap. This CDR3 region has 15 residues.

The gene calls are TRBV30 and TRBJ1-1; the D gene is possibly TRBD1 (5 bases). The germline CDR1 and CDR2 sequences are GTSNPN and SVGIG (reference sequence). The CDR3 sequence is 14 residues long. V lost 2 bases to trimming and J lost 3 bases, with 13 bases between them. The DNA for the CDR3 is TGTGCCTGGAGTTCGGGGGTTGCGTACACTGAAGCTTTCTTT. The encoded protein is CAWSSGVAYTEAFF.

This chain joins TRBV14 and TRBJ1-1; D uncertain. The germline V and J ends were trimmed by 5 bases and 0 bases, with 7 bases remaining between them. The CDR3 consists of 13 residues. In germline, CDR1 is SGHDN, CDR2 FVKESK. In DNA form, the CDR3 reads TGTGCCAGCAGCGCGGGTTTGAACACTGAAGCTTTCTTT. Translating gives CASSAGLNTEAFF.

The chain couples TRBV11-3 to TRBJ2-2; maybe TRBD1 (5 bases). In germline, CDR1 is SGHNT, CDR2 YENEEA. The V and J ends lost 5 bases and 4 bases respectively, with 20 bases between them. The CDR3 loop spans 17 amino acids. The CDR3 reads CASSPRSTRARTGELFF. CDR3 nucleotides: TGTGCCAGCAGCCCCCGTAGTACCAGGGCGCGCACCGGGGAGCTGTTTTTT.

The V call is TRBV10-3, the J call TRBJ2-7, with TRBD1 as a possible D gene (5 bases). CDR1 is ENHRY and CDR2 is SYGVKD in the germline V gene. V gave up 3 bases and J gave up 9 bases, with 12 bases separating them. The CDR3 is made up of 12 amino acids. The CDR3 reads CAISDHRSTQYF. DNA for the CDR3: TGTGCCATCAGTGATCACAGGTCGACGCAGTACTTC.

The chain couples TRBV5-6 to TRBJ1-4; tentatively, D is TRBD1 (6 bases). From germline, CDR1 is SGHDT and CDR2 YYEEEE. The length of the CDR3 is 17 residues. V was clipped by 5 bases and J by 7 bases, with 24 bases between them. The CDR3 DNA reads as TGTGCCAGCAGACAATACGCAACCACAGGGAGTTCTGAAAAACTGTTTTTT. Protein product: CASRQYATTGSSEKLFF. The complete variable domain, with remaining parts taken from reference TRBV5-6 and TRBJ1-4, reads DAGVTQSPTHLIKTRGQQVTLRCSPKSGHDTVSWYQQALGQGPQFIFQYYEEEERQRGNFPDRFSGHQFPNYSSELNVNALLLGDSALYLCASRQYATTGSSEKLFFGSGTQLSVL.

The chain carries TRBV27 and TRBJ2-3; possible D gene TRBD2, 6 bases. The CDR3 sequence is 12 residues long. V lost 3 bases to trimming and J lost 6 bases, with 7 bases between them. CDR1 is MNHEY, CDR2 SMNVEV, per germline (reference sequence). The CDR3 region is CASSFGGDTQYF. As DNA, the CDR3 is TGTGCCAGCAGTTTTGGGGGGGATACGCAGTATTTT.

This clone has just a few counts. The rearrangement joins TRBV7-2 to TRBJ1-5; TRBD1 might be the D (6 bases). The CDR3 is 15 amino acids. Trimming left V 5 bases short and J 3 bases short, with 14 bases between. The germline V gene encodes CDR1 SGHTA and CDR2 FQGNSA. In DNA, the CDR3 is TGTGCCAGCAGCCGTGCGGGGGGCGCCAATCAGCCCCAGCATTTT. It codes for CASSRAGGANQPQHF.

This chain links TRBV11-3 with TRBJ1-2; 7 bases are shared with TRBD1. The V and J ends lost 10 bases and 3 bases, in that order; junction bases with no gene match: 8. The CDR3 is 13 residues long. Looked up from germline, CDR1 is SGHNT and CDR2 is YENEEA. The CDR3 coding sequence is TGTGCCATACGACAGGGAACGGACTATGGCTACACCTTC. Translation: CAIRQGTDYGYTF.

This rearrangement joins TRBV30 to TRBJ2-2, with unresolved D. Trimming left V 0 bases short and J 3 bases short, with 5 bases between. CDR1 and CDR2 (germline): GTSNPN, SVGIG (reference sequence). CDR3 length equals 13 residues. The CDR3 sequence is CAWSVPHTGELFF. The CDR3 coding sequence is TGTGCCTGGAGTGTTCCTCACACCGGGGAGCTGTTTTTT.

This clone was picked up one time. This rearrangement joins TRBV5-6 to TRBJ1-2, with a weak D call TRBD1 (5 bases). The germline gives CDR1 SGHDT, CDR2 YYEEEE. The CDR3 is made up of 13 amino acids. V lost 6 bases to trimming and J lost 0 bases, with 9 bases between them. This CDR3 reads CASTLQANYGYTF. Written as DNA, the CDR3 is TGTGCCAGCACTCTACAGGCTAACTATGGCTACACCTTC.

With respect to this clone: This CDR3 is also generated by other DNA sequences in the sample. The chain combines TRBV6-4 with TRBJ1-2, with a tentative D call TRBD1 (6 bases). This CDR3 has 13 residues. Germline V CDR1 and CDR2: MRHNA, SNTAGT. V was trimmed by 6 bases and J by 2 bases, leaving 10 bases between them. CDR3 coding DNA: TGTGCCAGCAGCCCGGGACAAAACTATGGCTACACCTTC. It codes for CASSPGQNYGYTF.

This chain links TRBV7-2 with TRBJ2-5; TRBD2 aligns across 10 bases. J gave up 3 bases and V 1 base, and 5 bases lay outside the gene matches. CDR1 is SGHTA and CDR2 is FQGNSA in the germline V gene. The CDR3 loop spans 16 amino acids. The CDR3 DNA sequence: TGTGCCAGCAGCTTAGAGATAGCGGGGGGAAAAGAGACCCAGTACTTC. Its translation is CASSLEIAGGKETQYF. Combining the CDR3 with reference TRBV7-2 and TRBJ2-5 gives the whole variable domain GAGVSQSPSNKVTEKGKDVELRCDPISGHTALYWYRQSLGQGLEFLIYFQGNSAPDKSGLPSDRFSAERTGGSVSTLTIQRTQQEDSAVYLCASSLEIAGGKETQYFGPGTRLLVL.

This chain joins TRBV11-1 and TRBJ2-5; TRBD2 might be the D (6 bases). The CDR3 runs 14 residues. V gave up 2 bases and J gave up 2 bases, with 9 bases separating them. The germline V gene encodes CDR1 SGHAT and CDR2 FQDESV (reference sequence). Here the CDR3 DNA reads TGTGCCAGCAGCTTAAATGGGGGGCAAGAGACCCAGTACTTC. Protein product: CASSLNGGQETQYF. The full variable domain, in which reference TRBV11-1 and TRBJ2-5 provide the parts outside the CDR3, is EAEVAQSPRYKITEKSQAVAFWCDPISGHATLYWYRQILGQGPELLVQFQDESVVDDSQLPKDRFSAERLKGVDSTLKIQPAELGDSAMYLCASSLNGGQETQYFGPGTRLLVL.

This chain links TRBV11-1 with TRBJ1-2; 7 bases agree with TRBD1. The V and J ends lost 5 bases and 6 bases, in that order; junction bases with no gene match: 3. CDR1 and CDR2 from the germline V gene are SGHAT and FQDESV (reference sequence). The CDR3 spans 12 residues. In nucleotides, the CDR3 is TGTGCCAGCAGCCACGACAGGGATGGCTACACCTTC. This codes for CASSHDRDGYTF.

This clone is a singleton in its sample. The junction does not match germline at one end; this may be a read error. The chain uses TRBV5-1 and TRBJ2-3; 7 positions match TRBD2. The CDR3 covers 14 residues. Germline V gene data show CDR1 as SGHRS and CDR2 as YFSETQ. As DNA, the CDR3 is TGCGCCAGCAGCCTGCCGGGAGGCACGGATACGCAGTATTTT. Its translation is CASSLPGGTDTQYF.

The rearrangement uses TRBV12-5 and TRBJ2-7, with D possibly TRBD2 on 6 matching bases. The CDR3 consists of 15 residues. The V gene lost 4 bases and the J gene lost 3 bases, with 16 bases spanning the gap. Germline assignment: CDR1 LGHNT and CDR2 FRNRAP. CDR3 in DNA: TGTGCTAGTGGTTGGGGAGGAGATGGGTTCTACGAGCAGTACTTC. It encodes CASGWGGDGFYEQYF.